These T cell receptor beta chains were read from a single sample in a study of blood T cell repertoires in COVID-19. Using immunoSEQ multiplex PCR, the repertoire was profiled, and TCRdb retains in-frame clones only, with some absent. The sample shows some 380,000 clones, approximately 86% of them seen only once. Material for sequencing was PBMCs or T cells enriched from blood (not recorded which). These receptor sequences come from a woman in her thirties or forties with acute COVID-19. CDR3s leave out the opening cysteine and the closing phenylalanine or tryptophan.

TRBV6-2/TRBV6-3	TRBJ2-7	ASSYDRLYEQY
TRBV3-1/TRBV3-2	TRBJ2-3	ASSQDSPSDTQY
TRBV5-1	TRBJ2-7	ASSLVFGLASYEQY
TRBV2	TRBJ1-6	ASVERQRNSPLH
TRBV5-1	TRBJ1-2	ASRQQESDGYT
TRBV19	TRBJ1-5	ASSTTGSLWQPQH
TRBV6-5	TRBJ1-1	ASVPRERVNTEAF
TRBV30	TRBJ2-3	AWSVSGDTQY
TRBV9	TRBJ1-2	ASSPLGSGGLYGYT
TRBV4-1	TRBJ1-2	ASSQGNSREGYGYT
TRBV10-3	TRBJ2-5	AISESGAGAGETQY
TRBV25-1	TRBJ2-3	ASSKRTGFASTDTQY
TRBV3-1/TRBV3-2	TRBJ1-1	ASSQVGSPNTEAF
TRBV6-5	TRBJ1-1	ASRGTEDSYTEAF
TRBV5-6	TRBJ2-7	ASSFEAGGLVSYEQY
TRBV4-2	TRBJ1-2	ASSQDSNREFFWGYT
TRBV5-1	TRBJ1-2	ASSLLDNGSYGYT
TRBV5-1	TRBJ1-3	ASSLGGKRLSGNTIY
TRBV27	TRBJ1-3	ASSLSRAGNTIY
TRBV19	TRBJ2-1	ATSTLQWIDEQF